These 31 T cell receptor beta chains were all obtained from the same sample, sequenced in a study of T cell responses to AZD1222 COVID-19 vaccine. Clones were sequenced by immunoSEQ multiplex PCR, and TCRdb holds only the in-frame ones, with some missing. The repertoire holds 95,000 to 150,000 clones, with about nine tenths as singletons. The starting material was peripheral blood, obtained on day 0 of AZD1222 vaccination. All receptors come from an adult in good health.

This rearrangement joins TRBV10-3 to TRBJ1-5; 10 bases line up with TRBD1. Looked up from germline, CDR1 is ENHRY and CDR2 is SYGVKD. There are 15 residues in the CDR3. With 6 bases clipped from V and 7 bases from J, the junction kept 9 bases outside the gene matches. DNA of the CDR3: TGTGCCATCAGACCGGGACAGGGGATATGGCAGCCCCAGCATTTT. Its translation: CAIRPGQGIWQPQHF.

The chain uses TRBV15 and TRBJ1-1, with 8 bases matching TRBD1. CDR1 and CDR2 from the germline V gene are LNHNV and YYDKDF (reference sequence). The CDR3 is 15 amino acids. Trimming at V came to 8 bases and at J to 3 bases, leaving 11 bases not matched to a gene. CDR3 loop: CATSPEQGVYTEAFF. CDR3 DNA: TGTGCCACCTCACCGGAACAGGGGGTCTACACTGAAGCTTTCTTT.

The V call is TRBV28, the J call TRBJ1-2, with 9 bases aligning to TRBD1. Trimming removed 4 bases from V and 7 bases from J; junction bases left unmatched: 4. CDR3 length: 13 residues. Germline V gene sequence: CDR1 MDHEN, CDR2 SYDVKM. CDR3 nucleotides: TGTGCCAGCAGTTCCGGACAGGGGCTTGGCTACACCTTC. Its translation: CASSSGQGLGYTF.

The chain links TRBV3-1 (or the pseudogene TRBV3-2) to TRBJ2-3; D is ambiguous. V was shortened by 3 bases and J by 2 bases, with 6 bases between the two germline ends. This CDR3 is 13 amino acids long. Germline V gives CDR1 LGHDT, CDR2 YNNKEL (reference sequence). The DNA for the CDR3 is TGTGCCAGCAGCCAGACCGACACAGATACGCAGTATTTT. This sequence encodes CASSQTDTDTQYF.

The gene calls are TRBV4-2 and TRBJ2-1; 7 bases map to TRBD1. Germline loops: CDR1 LGHNA, CDR2 YNFKEQ. With V trimmed by 1 base and J by 7 bases, 13 bases remained unmatched. This CDR3 is 17 amino acids long. This CDR3 reads CASSQVIGQVSANEQFF. Here the CDR3 DNA reads TGTGCCAGCAGCCAAGTCATCGGACAGGTTTCTGCAAATGAGCAGTTCTTC.

The chain joins TRBV5-1 to TRBJ2-7, with a tentative D call TRBD2 (6 bases). Looked up from germline, CDR1 is SGHRS and CDR2 is YFSETQ. The V gene lost 2 bases and the J gene lost 2 bases, with 11 bases spanning the gap. CDR3 length equals 14 residues. The CDR3 region is CASSFRDLAYEQYF. The CDR3 DNA sequence: TGCGCCAGCAGCTTCCGGGACTTAGCCTACGAGCAGTACTTC.

The V gene is TRBV6-7, the J gene TRBJ2-7, with 11 nucleotides matching TRBD2. TRBV6-7 belongs to the ORF category, with a function that is uncertain. The CDR3 runs 16 residues. The V gene end was trimmed by 7 bases and the J gene end by 4 bases; junction bases not matched to a gene: 12. CDR3 region: CASIHTLAGGSYEQYF. The CDR3 DNA reads as TGTGCCAGCATACACACTCTAGCGGGAGGATCGTACGAGCAGTACTTC.

A word on this clone: This specimen includes other DNA sequences encoding the same CDR3. The chain joins TRBV19 to TRBJ2-7, with TRBD2 matching 13 bases. Losses at the gene ends were 3 bases for V and 2 bases for J; bases not matched to a gene: 4. The CDR3 runs 16 residues. The germline gives CDR1 LNHDA, CDR2 SQIVND (reference sequence). For the CDR3, the DNA is TGTGCCAGTAGTATCCCCGGGACTAGCGGGACCTACGAGCAGTACTTC. Translated: CASSIPGTSGTYEQYF.

The chain recombines TRBV18 with TRBJ2-3, with 8 bases aligning to TRBD1. The V gene's germline CDR1 is KGHSH and CDR2 LQKENI. The CDR3 extends over 15 amino acids. Trimming at V came to 6 bases and at J to 2 bases, leaving 7 bases not matched to a gene. The CDR3 DNA reads as TGTGCCAGCTCTCCGGACAGGGCCCCCACAGATACGCAGTATTTT. Protein product: CASSPDRAPTDTQYF.

The chain joins TRBV7-2 to TRBJ2-7; 11 bases match TRBD1. The germline V gene encodes CDR1 SGHTA and CDR2 FQGNSA. This CDR3 contains 15 residues. V gave up 5 bases and J gave up 1 base; unmatched junction bases: 4. CDR3 bases: TGTGCCAGCAGCCCGGGACAGGGGGTTTCCTACGAGCAGTACTTC. Encoded protein: CASSPGQGVSYEQYF.

The rearrangement joins TRBV5-1 to TRBJ2-7; D not resolved. The CDR3 sequence is 14 residues long. The ends were cut back, 1 base at V and 0 bases at J, with 8 bases in the middle. Looked up from germline, CDR1 is SGHRS and CDR2 is YFSETQ. The CDR3 DNA follows: TGCGCCAGCAGCTTGATAGGTAACTCCTACGAGCAGTACTTC. This codes for CASSLIGNSYEQYF.

The V gene is TRBV28, the J gene TRBJ1-3; TRBD1 might be the D (5 bases). Trimming took 8 bases from V and 3 from J, leaving 14 bases between them. Germline CDR1 is MDHEN and CDR2 is SYDVKM. This CDR3 has 14 amino acids. As DNA, the CDR3 is TGTGCCAGCGGGGGGATTACGATTGGAAACACCATATATTTT. Translating it yields CASGGITIGNTIYF.

The rearrangement joins TRBV28 to TRBJ2-7; D remains ambiguous. The CDR3 totals 12 residues. Trimming left V 6 bases short and J 6 bases short, with 12 bases between. Germline CDR1 and CDR2: MDHEN and SYDVKM. CDR3 amino acids: CASSPQVSEQYF. For the CDR3, the DNA is TGTGCCAGCAGCCCGCAGGTGAGCGAGCAGTACTTC.

The chain links TRBV10-3 to TRBJ1-4; no definite D call. Germline CDR1 and CDR2: ENHRY and SYGVKD. Trimming pared 0 bases from V and 0 bases from J, leaving 8 bases between. The CDR3 is 16 amino acids. CDR3 DNA sequence: TGTGCCATCAGTGAGTCGGGCAGCTCAACTAATGAAAAACTGTTTTTT. It codes for CAISESGSSTNEKLFF.

V is TRBV28 and J is TRBJ1-5; D not resolved. There are 15 residues in the CDR3. V lost 6 bases and J 4 bases, leaving 16 bases between the germline ends. From germline, CDR1 is MDHEN and CDR2 SYDVKM. CDR3 amino acids: CASRPRVGSNQPQHF. The DNA for the CDR3 is TGTGCCAGCAGACCTCGGGTAGGATCGAATCAGCCCCAGCATTTT.

The V gene is TRBV7-9, the J gene TRBJ2-1; D might be TRBD1 (6 bases). Germline assignment: CDR1 SEHNR and CDR2 FQNEAQ (reference sequence). The V gene lost 3 bases and the J gene lost 4 bases, with 10 bases spanning the gap. The CDR3 is 14 residues long. The CDR3 nucleotides are TGTGCCAGCAGCTTGGGGACACAGTACAATGAGCAGTTCTTC. Translating gives CASSLGTQYNEQFF.

The chain carries TRBV4-1 and TRBJ2-7, with D tentatively TRBD2 (6 bases). Trimming shortened V by 0 bases and J by 2 bases, and 14 bases separated the two germline ends. The CDR3 loop spans 16 amino acids. The V gene's germline CDR1 is MGHRA and CDR2 YSYEKL. The CDR3 spells CASSQEVGRSPYEQYF. In nucleotides, the CDR3 is TGCGCCAGCAGCCAAGAGGTCGGGAGATCCCCCTACGAGCAGTACTTC.

The chain joins TRBV6-1 to TRBJ2-5; tentatively, D is TRBD1 or TRBD2 (5 bases each). V gave up 2 bases and J gave up 5 bases, with 9 bases separating them. The length of the CDR3 is 13 residues. Germline loops: CDR1 MNHNS, CDR2 SASEGT. This CDR3 reads CASSEIRGETQYF. CDR3 bases: TGTGCCAGCAGTGAAATCCGGGGCGAGACCCAGTACTTC.

V is TRBV28 and J is TRBJ2-5, with D unresolved. This CDR3 region has 14 residues. Trimming stripped 6 bases from V and 5 bases from J, with 16 bases between. The germline V gene has CDR1 MDHEN and CDR2 SYDVKM. CDR3 DNA sequence: TGTGCCAGCAGCCCTAGGCCCGAACGGGAGACCCAGTACTTC. The encoded protein is CASSPRPERETQYF.

The chain employs TRBV25-1 and TRBJ1-1; D is ambiguous. V was shortened by 3 bases and J by 3 bases, with 5 bases between the two germline ends. The CDR3 contains 12 residues. Per the germline V gene, CDR1 is MGHDK and CDR2 is SYGVNS. The CDR3 DNA is TGTGCCAGCAGTGACGGACACACTGAAGCTTTCTTT. Protein product: CASSDGHTEAFF.

This chain links TRBV24-1 with TRBJ1-2; D might be TRBD1 (5 bases). The V end was cut by 3 bases, the J end by 1 base, with 8 bases between. The CDR3 is 14 amino acids. Germline V CDR1 and CDR2: KGHDR, SFDVKD. CDR3 protein: CATSDPGLNYGYTF. The CDR3 bases are TGTGCCACCAGTGATCCGGGGCTTAACTATGGCTACACCTTC.

The V call is TRBV6-2 or TRBV6-3, the J call TRBJ1-5; perhaps TRBD1 as D (5 bases). Germline CDR1 and CDR2: MNHEY and SVGEGT. Between the trimmed V and J ends, which lost 4 bases and 5 bases, there was a span of 9 bases. The CDR3 loop spans 13 amino acids. CDR3 protein: CASSFGDDQPQHF. Here the CDR3 DNA reads TGTGCCAGCAGTTTCGGGGACGATCAGCCCCAGCATTTT.

The V and J genes are TRBV28 and TRBJ1-2; 8 bases fit TRBD1. Germline assignment: CDR1 MDHEN and CDR2 SYDVKM. This CDR3 is 14 amino acids long. V shed 5 bases, J shed 8 bases, and the junction held 10 bases outside the gene matches. The CDR3 protein is CASSIPTGEGGYTF. CDR3 sequence (DNA): TGTGCCAGCAGTATCCCGACAGGGGAAGGCGGCTACACCTTC.

This sequence joins TRBV27 and TRBJ2-4; D unclear. The CDR3 has 11 residues. Germline V gene data show CDR1 as MNHEY and CDR2 as SMNVEV (reference sequence). V gave up 8 bases and J gave up 6 bases, with 8 bases separating them. This CDR3 is CASALRNIQYF. CDR3 nucleotide sequence: TGTGCCAGCGCCTTACGAAACATTCAGTACTTC.

This clone has a handful of counts. The chain recombines TRBV30 with TRBJ1-5, with no clear D. Germline V gene data show CDR1 as GTSNPN and CDR2 as SVGIG (reference sequence). V lost 2 bases and J 7 bases, leaving 12 bases between the germline ends. The CDR3 covers 13 residues. The CDR3 sequence: CAWSQGGGQPQHF. DNA of the CDR3: TGTGCCTGGAGTCAAGGCGGCGGGCAGCCCCAGCATTTT.

This clone was recorded only once. The chain employs TRBV27 and TRBJ1-5; no clear D. The CDR3 loop spans 16 amino acids. Germline V lookup: CDR1 MNHEY, CDR2 SMNVEV (reference sequence). V dropped 0 bases and J dropped 7 bases, with 16 bases sitting between them. The CDR3 sequence is CASSLSPPQESQPQHF. DNA of the CDR3: TGTGCCAGCAGTTTATCCCCACCCCAGGAGAGCCAGCCCCAGCATTTT.

This clone was counted a few times. V gene TRBV27 combines with J gene TRBJ2-1; TRBD2 agrees at 13 bases. The CDR3 is made up of 17 amino acids. Germline V CDR1 and CDR2: MNHEY, SMNVEV (reference sequence). Germline trimming cut 5 bases from V and 8 bases from J; bases unmatched to any gene: 12. In DNA form, the CDR3 reads TGTGCCAGCAGTACCGGGACTAGCGGGGCAGGGGTCTATGAGCAGTTCTTC. Protein product: CASSTGTSGAGVYEQFF.

J is TRBJ2-7 and V is TRBV28, with 9 bases matching TRBD1. The CDR3 covers 15 residues. Germline V lookup: CDR1 MDHEN, CDR2 SYDVKM. The J segment lost 7 bases and the V segment lost 5 bases, leaving 12 bases of the junction unmatched. CDR3 sequence: CASSTLGTGTREQYF. The CDR3 nucleotides are TGTGCCAGCAGTACCCTGGGGACAGGGACGAGAGAGCAGTACTTC.

This clone appeared many times. The chain links TRBV10-1 to TRBJ1-3; D gene uncertain. Germline CDR1 WNHNN, CDR2 SYGVQD (reference sequence). The CDR3 loop spans 11 amino acids. Trimming pared 7 bases from V and 8 bases from J, leaving 9 bases between. The CDR3 loop reads CASKSGDTIYF. The CDR3 DNA reads as TGCGCCAGCAAGTCGGGAGACACCATATATTTT.

The CDR3 is CASSLIGTGGPEAFF. Here the CDR3 DNA reads TGTGCCAGCAGTTTGATCGGAACAGGGGGGCCTGAAGCTTTCTTT. The chain is built from TRBV28 and TRBJ1-1, with TRBD1 identical over 8 bases. Germline CDR1 reads MDHEN; CDR2 reads SYDVKM. The V and J ends lost 3 bases and 6 bases, in that order; junction bases with no gene match: 9. This CDR3 contains 15 residues. The variable domain in full, with the rest retrieved from reference TRBV28 and TRBJ1-1, is DVKVTQSSRYLVKRTGEKVFLECVQDMDHENMFWYRQDPGLGLRLIYFSYDVKMKEKGDIPEGYSVSREKKERFSLILESASTNQTSMYLCASSLIGTGGPEAFFGQGTRLTVV.

The chain has TRBV5-4 and TRBJ2-2; D unresolved. Trimming took off 0 bases at V and 0 bases at J, with 6 bases between the two ends. This CDR3 comprises 15 residues. CDR1 and CDR2 (germline): SGHNT, YYREEE (reference sequence). The CDR3 loop reads CASSLDSTNTGELFF. DNA for the CDR3: TGTGCCAGCAGCTTGGACAGCACGAACACCGGGGAGCTGTTTTTT.